These 5 T cell receptor beta chains originate from one sample sequenced in a study of cytomegalovirus exposure and HLA in healthy donors (dated by TCRdb to about 2017). Receptors were amplified or captured by the immunoSEQ multiplex PCR assay. For the multiplex PCR, a mixture combining 60 forward primers for TCR Vbeta segments and 13 reverse primers for TCR Jbeta segments was used. Imported from immuneACCESS, the table was reduced by TCRdb to in-frame sequences with V and J called. These copies leave out some clones; in studies compared against another copy, an unresolved V gene accounts for under half, and the cause of the remainder is not known. The sample records about 130,000 clones, about 82% of which are singletons. Around 5% of the sample lies in the top ten. Sequencing was performed on PBMCs. The receptor source for this set is a man aged 25 to 40 in good health.

The CDR3 region is CASSRGTSGYNEQFF. CDR3 DNA: TGTGCCAGCAGCCGTGGGACTAGCGGCTACAATGAGCAGTTCTTC. This chain links TRBV7-9 with TRBJ2-1; the match to TRBD2 covers 11 bases. Germline assignment: CDR1 SEHNR and CDR2 FQNEAQ (reference sequence). V was clipped by 5 bases and J by 3 bases; unmatched bases: 3. The CDR3 extends over 15 amino acids.

Only a few counts were recorded for this clone. The gene calls are TRBV30 and TRBJ2-7, with 14 bases that match TRBD2. The CDR3 consists of 14 residues. The V segment lost 2 bases and the J segment 5 bases; nucleotides outside the gene matches: 2. Germline V gives CDR1 GTSNPN, CDR2 SVGIG (reference sequence). CDR3 sequence reads: CAWSTGLAGDEQYF. DNA of the CDR3: TGTGCCTGGAGTACGGGACTAGCGGGGGACGAGCAGTACTTC. The full variable domain, rest sourced from reference TRBV30 and TRBJ2-7, is SQTIHQWPATLVQPVGSPLSLECTVEGTSNPNLYWYRQAAGRGLQLLFYSVGIGQISSEVPQNLSASRPQDRQFILSSKKLLLSDSGFYLCAWSTGLAGDEQYFGPGTRLTVT.

A note on this clone: Other DNA sequences in this sample translate to the same CDR3. The chain carries TRBV18 and TRBJ2-7, with 9 positions matching TRBD2. Germline V gives CDR1 KGHSH, CDR2 LQKENI. J lost 3 bases, V lost 2 bases, and 2 bases had no gene match. The CDR3 consists of 14 residues. The CDR3 bases are TGTGCCAGCTCACCAGGGACTAGCAGCTACGAGCAGTACTTC. It codes for CASSPGTSSYEQYF.

This chain connects TRBV28 to TRBJ2-7, with D tentatively TRBD2 (6 bases). The CDR3 runs 16 residues. Germline loops: CDR1 MDHEN, CDR2 SYDVKM. Trimming cost V 5 bases and J 4 bases, with 21 bases left between them. The CDR3 spells CASSGGGGRTIYEQYF. As DNA, the CDR3 is TGTGCCAGCAGTGGTGGAGGTGGGAGGACAATTTACGAGCAGTACTTC.

This clone was found a few times. This chain uses TRBV30 with TRBJ1-5; D is uncertain. The CDR3 runs 14 residues. Germline V gene sequence: CDR1 GTSNPN, CDR2 SVGIG (reference sequence). The germline V and J ends were trimmed by 1 base and 7 bases, with 14 bases remaining between them. This CDR3 reads CAWSGVGSVQPQHF. Here the CDR3 DNA reads TGTGCCTGGAGTGGTGTAGGGAGCGTGCAGCCCCAGCATTTT.